This passage covers 11 T cell receptor beta chains from one sample sequenced in a study of shared clonotypes between healthy human individuals. Sequencing was performed with immunoSEQ multiplex PCR; in TCRdb, only in-frame clones are kept and a portion is missing. The data hold 950,000 to 1,100,000 clones, with more than 65% observed a single time. The sequenced material came from memory CD4+ T cells sorted from blood. Subset here: CD45RA-negative fraction. Receptors were obtained from a man between 18 and 29 years old in good health.

This clone was observed a handful of times. This chain joins TRBV19 and TRBJ1-2; 9 positions match TRBD1. CDR1 is LNHDA, CDR2 SQIVND, per germline (reference sequence). With V trimmed by 1 base and J by 2 bases, 2 bases remained unmatched. This CDR3 has 15 residues. In nucleotides, the CDR3 is TGTGCCAGTAGTATAGTTGGACAGGGGAACTATGGCTACACCTTC. Its translation: CASSIVGQGNYGYTF.

This clone was seen just once. The genes are TRBV6-1 and TRBJ2-7; 7 positions agree with TRBD1. This CDR3 has 14 residues. V lost 5 bases, J lost 2 bases, and 6 bases stayed unmatched. The V gene's germline CDR1 is MNHNS and CDR2 SASEGT. CDR3 protein: CASSFDRAPYEQYF. The DNA for the CDR3 is TGTGCCAGCAGTTTTGACAGGGCCCCCTACGAGCAGTACTTC.

Only a few counts were recorded for this clone. This sample also contains other DNA sequences that code for the same CDR3. The chain is built from TRBV6-5 and TRBJ1-1, with D maybe TRBD1 (6 bases). Trimming took 6 bases from V and 4 from J, leaving 15 bases between them. The CDR3 loop spans 14 amino acids. Germline V lookup: CDR1 MNHEY, CDR2 SVGAGI. The CDR3 loop is CASRSTGTGTEAFF. The CDR3 DNA follows: TGTGCCAGCAGGTCAACAGGGACGGGCACTGAAGCTTTCTTT.

This chain joins TRBV6-6 and TRBJ1-1; 9 bases are a match to TRBD1. This CDR3 has 15 amino acids. J lost 7 bases, V lost 7 bases, and 13 bases had no gene match. Germline CDR1 and CDR2: MNHNY and SVGAGI (reference sequence). CDR3 amino acids: CASTRDREGRSEAFF. The CDR3 DNA sequence: TGTGCCAGCACGCGGGACAGGGAGGGACGGAGTGAAGCTTTCTTT.

This sequence joins TRBV18 and TRBJ2-4; the D is unclear. This CDR3 comprises 15 residues. CDR1 is KGHSH and CDR2 is LQKENI in the germline V gene. V lost 6 bases, J lost 6 bases, and 18 bases lay in between. The CDR3: CASSQAAVSGNIQYF. The CDR3 DNA reads as TGTGCCAGCTCGCAGGCGGCGGTGAGTGGAAACATTCAGTACTTC.

The chain uses TRBV6-1 and TRBJ1-6; D is unresolved. The V and J ends lost 6 bases and 8 bases respectively, with 8 bases between them. Germline V lookup: CDR1 MNHNS, CDR2 SASEGT. This CDR3 region has 12 residues. CDR3 sequence reads: CASREDYSPLHF. CDR3 sequence (DNA): TGTGCCAGCAGGGAGGACTATTCACCCCTCCACTTT.

This clone is a singleton in its sample. A clone one base away is much larger, so this may be a read error. At the DNA level, this CDR3 is encoded by other sequences in the same sample as well. V gene TRBV5-6 combines with J gene TRBJ1-6; perhaps TRBD1 as D (5 bases). The germline V gene has CDR1 SGHDT and CDR2 YYEEEE. Deletions cut 0 bases from V and 8 bases from J, with 6 bases between. The CDR3 sequence is 13 residues long. CDR3 region: CASSLGGDSPLHF. In DNA form, the CDR3 reads TGTGCCAGCAGCTTGGGGGGGGATTCACCCCTCCACTTT.

The chain uses TRBV10-3 and TRBJ2-1; TRBD2 agrees at 9 bases. This CDR3 has 15 amino acids. J lost 5 bases, V lost 5 bases, and 7 bases had no gene match. Germline values: CDR1 ENHRY, CDR2 SYGVKD. For the CDR3, the DNA is TGTGCCATCAGTTGGAGTAGCGGGGGTGACAATGAGCAGTTCTTC. Its translation: CAISWSSGGDNEQFF.

Comments on this clone: Being one base from a much bigger clone, this may be a read error. This sequence joins TRBV5-1 and TRBJ1-5, with unresolved D. The CDR3 runs 13 residues. CDR1 and CDR2 from the germline V gene are SGHRS and YFSETQ. V dropped 0 bases and J dropped 1 base, with 2 bases sitting between them. CDR3 bases: TGCGCCAGCAGCTTGGTCAGCAATCAGCCCCAGCATTTT. Its translation: CASSLVSNQPQHF.

This chain links TRBV6-5 with TRBJ1-2; D remains unclear. V was pared by 7 bases and J by 5 bases, with 20 bases between. The CDR3 has 15 residues. The V gene's germline CDR1 is MNHEY and CDR2 SVGAGI. The CDR3 sequence: CASTIDPSTAYGYTF. For the CDR3, the DNA is TGTGCCAGCACCATTGACCCATCGACGGCGTATGGCTACACCTTC.

Note on this clone: Within the sample, other DNA sequences also encode this same CDR3. The genes are TRBV28 and TRBJ2-2; D not certain. V lost 9 bases and J 0 bases, leaving 5 bases between the germline ends. Germline V gene lookup returns CDR1 MDHEN and CDR2 SYDVKM. This CDR3 is built from 12 residues. CDR3 residues: CASPSNTGELFF. For the CDR3, the DNA is TGTGCCAGTCCCTCGAACACCGGGGAGCTGTTTTTT.